This TCR beta chain is from a study of blood T cells in healthy people across ages. Study-wide points: Both higher diversity and more naive CD4+ cells marked long-lived donors when set against aged donors.

As to this clonotype: The target antigen is unknown. Germline is not matched at one junction end, which may reflect a read error.

A second PCR of roughly 7 to 11 cycles used a sample-barcoded 5' primer and a J-beta primer mix. Using its own MiXCR run on the 5' RACE reads, TCRdb lists one record per CDR3 protein. The top ten clones hold roughly 25% of a sample with 800,000 or so distinct CDR3 sequences, roughly 60% of them seen once. The CDR3 is 12 residues long. Germline CDR1 reads ENHRY; CDR2 reads SYGVKD. The rearrangement joins TRBV10-3 to TRBJ2-7; either TRBD1 or TRBD2 may supply D (6 bases each). The J call may be wrong; the DNA end is better matched by TRBJ2-5. Sequenced: blood. The source of this sequence is a man aged 25-45 years in good health. CDR3 coding DNA: TGTGCCAGCGGGACACTACAAGGGACCCAGTACTTC. It codes for CASGTLQGTQYF.